The 14 T cell receptor beta chains reported below all come from one sample, sequenced in a study of T-cell reconstitution after alpha-beta-depleted transplantation in children. Unique molecular identifiers tagged the TCRbeta library. One entry per CDR3 protein results from TCRdb running MiXCR on the PCR reads. Among about 590,000 distinct CDR3 sequences listed, under 15% were seen once. Sequenced here: PBMCs, mostly from graft donor cells, sampled 360 days after TCRalphabeta/CD19-depleted stem cell transplant. These receptors were taken from a male patient younger than 18 who had a stem cell transplant for acute myeloid leukemia, so the T cells may come from the graft donor.

The chain is built from TRBV5-1 and TRBJ2-1, with TRBD2 matching over 16 bases. Germline V lookup: CDR1 SGHRS, CDR2 YFSETQ. The CDR3 has 17 amino acids. Trimming removed 4 bases from V and 7 bases from J; junction bases left unmatched: 8. CDR3 DNA sequence: TGCGCCAGCAGCCCCGGGACTAGCGGGAGGGCCATAAATGAGCAGTTCTTC. This translates into CASSPGTSGRAINEQFF.

In nucleotides, the CDR3 is TGCAGCGTTGAGGAGATTCGGGAGACCCAGTACTTC. It yields the protein CSVEEIRETQYF. The chain employs TRBV29-1 and TRBJ2-5, with D unresolved. This CDR3 has 12 residues. Germline-derived CDR1 and CDR2 are SQVTM and ANQGSEA. The V gene lost 3 bases and the J gene lost 5 bases, with 10 bases spanning the gap.

This rearrangement joins TRBV5-1 to TRBJ2-5, with D uncertain. CDR3 length: 13 amino acids. V shed 0 bases and J shed 5 bases, with 8 bases lying between them. Germline values: CDR1 SGHRS, CDR2 YFSETQ. The CDR3 nucleotides are TGCGCCAGCAGCTTGGCCTGGCGCGAGACCCAGTACTTC. This translates into CASSLAWRETQYF.

There are a few counts of this clonotype. The rearrangement joins TRBV10-3 to TRBJ2-5, with 7 bases aligning to TRBD1. This CDR3 has 13 amino acids. CDR1 and CDR2 (germline): ENHRY, SYGVKD. V was clipped by 7 bases and J by 1 base; unmatched bases: 3. This CDR3 reads CAITRGTQETQYF. CDR3 in DNA: TGTGCCATCACCAGGGGGACCCAAGAGACCCAGTACTTC.

This rearrangement joins TRBV29-1 to TRBJ2-1, with TRBD2 matching over 7 bases. This CDR3 has 17 amino acids. The germline V gene has CDR1 SQVTM and CDR2 ANQGSEA. The V and J ends lost 0 bases and 4 bases, in that order; junction bases with no gene match: 12. Here the CDR3 DNA reads TGCAGCGTTGAAGATCGGGCCGGGGGGTTCCGGTACAATGAGCAGTTCTTC. This sequence encodes CSVEDRAGGFRYNEQFF.

The chain uses TRBV7-9 and TRBJ2-2; 7 positions agree with TRBD1. CDR1 SEHNR and CDR2 FQNEAQ come from the germline V gene (reference sequence). Trimming at V came to 10 bases and at J to 3 bases, leaving 8 bases not matched to a gene. The CDR3 is made up of 14 amino acids. CDR3 region: CAIPDRIHTGELFF. CDR3 coding DNA: TGTGCCATCCCGGACAGGATCCACACCGGGGAGCTGTTTTTT.

This clonotype was observed a handful of times. The V gene is TRBV7-3, the J gene TRBJ2-1; 7 positions match TRBD2. The CDR3 is made up of 17 amino acids. CDR1 is SGHTA and CDR2 is FQGTGA in the germline V gene. The V gene end was trimmed by 1 base and the J gene end by 0 bases; junction bases not matched to a gene: 6. In DNA form, the CDR3 reads TGTGCCAGCAGCTTAAGATGGGGCGGGAGCTCCTACAATGAGCAGTTCTTC. Translated, it gives CASSLRWGGSSYNEQFF.

The CDR3 loop reads CSAHWGQETQYF. In DNA, the CDR3 is TGCAGTGCGCACTGGGGCCAAGAGACCCAGTACTTC. The genes are TRBV20-1 and TRBJ2-5, with unresolved D. Germline V CDR1 and CDR2: DFQATT, SNEGSKA (reference sequence). The CDR3 spans 12 residues. Deletions cut 6 bases from V and 1 base from J, with 9 bases between.

This clonotype was seen only a few times. The chain employs TRBV7-9 and TRBJ2-7, with 11 bases matching TRBD2. This CDR3 region has 15 residues. The germline V gene has CDR1 SEHNR and CDR2 FQNEAQ (reference sequence). Trimming at V came to 7 bases and at J to 4 bases, leaving 9 bases not matched to a gene. CDR3 bases: TGTGCCAGCACCTCCAGTACTAGCGGGAGTTACGAGCAGTACTTC. Encoded protein: CASTSSTSGSYEQYF.

This clonotype was found a few times. This chain connects TRBV10-3 to TRBJ2-5, with a possible D match to TRBD2 (6 bases). In germline, CDR1 is ENHRY, CDR2 SYGVKD. This CDR3 contains 20 residues. V dropped 2 bases and J dropped 3 bases, with 28 bases sitting between them. CDR3 bases: TGTGCCATCAGTGAGCGTTGGAGGGTCAGCTGGGGGTCGAACGAAGAGACCCAGTACTTC. Its protein is CAISERWRVSWGSNEETQYF.

Here the CDR3 reads CAVAGQGYNEQFF. Written as DNA, the CDR3 is TGTGCCGTGGCGGGACAGGGCTACAATGAGCAGTTCTTC. J is TRBJ2-1 and V is TRBV2; TRBD1 agrees at 9 bases. The CDR3 length is 13 residues. Germline CDR1 reads SNHLY; CDR2 reads FYNNEI. V lost 11 bases, J lost 3 bases, and 5 bases stayed unmatched.

The chain couples TRBV18 to TRBJ1-5, with unresolved D. Germline values: CDR1 KGHSH, CDR2 LQKENI. Trimming took 4 bases from V and 4 from J, leaving 8 bases between them. This CDR3 is 13 amino acids long. CDR3 DNA sequence: TGTGCCAGCTCACTCCACACAAATCAGCCCCAGCATTTT. It translates to CASSLHTNQPQHF. Looking up the rest from reference TRBV18 and TRBJ1-5 gives the full variable domain: NAGVMQNPRHLVRRRGQEARLRCSPMKGHSHVYWYRQLPEEGLKFMVYLQKENIIDESGMPKERFSAEFPKEGPSILRIQQVVRGDSAAYFCASSLHTNQPQHFGDGTRLSIL.

This rearrangement joins TRBV12-3 or TRBV12-4 to TRBJ2-3; D is tentatively TRBD1 or TRBD2 (5 bases each). V was pared by 6 bases and J by 6 bases, with 10 bases between. This CDR3 has 12 amino acids. The CDR3 region has the DNA TGTGCCAGCAGCAGGGACGTTGATACGCAGTATTTT. Its translation is CASSRDVDTQYF.

The chain combines TRBV5-1 with TRBJ1-1; 10 bases are shared with TRBD1. In germline, CDR1 is SGHRS, CDR2 YFSETQ. Trimming cost V 4 bases and J 6 bases; bases outside gene matches: 9. The CDR3 runs 15 residues. Here the CDR3 DNA reads TGCGCCAGCAGCCAGCCGGGACAGGGGACCCCTGAAGCTTTCTTT. It yields the protein CASSQPGQGTPEAFF.